Following are 21 T cell receptor beta chains from one sample sequenced in a study of blood T cell repertoires in COVID-19. The repertoire was sequenced with immunoSEQ multiplex PCR; TCRdb's copy has only in-frame clones and lacks some. The sample shows some 300,000 clones, over 85% of them seen only once. Material: peripheral blood. Source of these receptors: a woman aged 25-40 years with COVID-19, enrolled during active disease.

This chain joins TRBV9 and TRBJ1-1; D is possibly TRBD1 (6 bases). Germline V gene sequence: CDR1 SGDLS, CDR2 YYNGEE. The CDR3 is 13 amino acids. Trimming stripped 0 bases from V and 10 bases from J, with 13 bases between. The DNA for the CDR3 is TGTGCCAGCAGCGTAGCGGTGGGGGCGAGAGCTTTCTTT. Amino acids: CASSVAVGARAFF.

The chain uses TRBV15 and TRBJ1-5; D unresolved. V dropped 1 base and J dropped 6 bases, with 10 bases sitting between them. Germline loops: CDR1 LNHNV, CDR2 YYDKDF (reference sequence). This CDR3 comprises 14 residues. This CDR3 reads CATSRVRELQPQHF. CDR3 coding DNA: TGTGCCACCAGCAGAGTACGAGAGCTTCAGCCCCAGCATTTT.

The chain uses TRBV19 and TRBJ1-1, with D maybe TRBD1 (5 bases). Germline CDR1 and CDR2: LNHDA and SQIVND (reference sequence). This CDR3 comprises 12 residues. V lost 3 bases and J lost 8, with 10 bases in between. This CDR3 reads CASSMQGWEAFF. The CDR3 DNA reads TGTGCCAGTAGTATGCAGGGTTGGGAAGCTTTCTTT.

The chain links TRBV7-2 to TRBJ1-2, with 7 bases identical to TRBD1. Germline V gene data show CDR1 as SGHTA and CDR2 as FQGNSA. This CDR3 is built from 15 residues. J was trimmed by 2 bases and V by 5 bases; bases with no gene match: 8. The CDR3 spells CASSVYRGPNYGYTF. Here the CDR3 DNA reads TGTGCCAGCAGCGTATACAGGGGACCCAACTATGGCTACACCTTC.

The rearrangement uses TRBV19 and TRBJ2-3; unclear D gene. V was pared by 2 bases and J by 2 bases, with 5 bases between. The length of the CDR3 is 13 residues. CDR1 is LNHDA and CDR2 is SQIVND in the germline V gene (reference sequence). The DNA for the CDR3 is TGTGCCAGTAGTATAATAAACACAGATACGCAGTATTTT. This sequence encodes CASSIINTDTQYF. The full variable domain, rest sourced from reference TRBV19 and TRBJ2-3, is DGGITQSPKYLFRKEGQNVTLSCEQNLNHDAMYWYRQDPGQGLRLIYYSQIVNDFQKGDIAEGYSVSREKKESFPLTVTSAQKNPTAFYLCASSIINTDTQYFGPGTRLTVL.

This chain links TRBV4-3 with TRBJ1-5, with D maybe TRBD1 (5 bases). V was pared by 1 base and J by 6 bases, with 13 bases between. CDR3 length: 15 residues. Germline-derived CDR1 and CDR2 are LGHNA and YSLEER. CDR3 region: CASSQGYRSGQPQHF. The CDR3 coding sequence is TGCGCCAGCAGCCAAGGGTACAGGTCAGGTCAGCCCCAGCATTTT.

The chain joins TRBV2 to TRBJ2-3; possibly TRBD1 for D (5 bases). CDR1 and CDR2 from the germline V gene are SNHLY and FYNNEI. The CDR3 runs 14 residues. Trimming took 6 bases from V and 0 from J, leaving 10 bases between them. The CDR3 reads CASRTEASTDTQYF. For the CDR3, the DNA is TGTGCCAGCAGGACAGAAGCTAGCACAGATACGCAGTATTTT.

The chain links TRBV3-1 (or the pseudogene TRBV3-2) to TRBJ1-1; a weak D match, TRBD1 (5 bases). The CDR3 is made up of 13 amino acids. The germline V and J ends were trimmed by 3 bases and 11 bases, with 16 bases remaining between them. CDR1 and CDR2 (germline): LGHDT, YNNKEL (reference sequence). CDR3 sequence: CASSQRDEAGAFF. CDR3 coding DNA: TGTGCCAGCAGCCAGAGGGACGAGGCGGGGGCTTTCTTT.

The chain joins TRBV28 to TRBJ1-1; 8 bases are shared with TRBD1. This CDR3 has 16 residues. Germline CDR1 is MDHEN and CDR2 is SYDVKM. After removal of 6 bases from V and 0 bases from J, the junction contained 9 bases not matched to a gene. CDR3 sequence reads: CASRQGTGGMNTEAFF. In DNA, the CDR3 is TGTGCCAGCAGGCAGGGAACAGGGGGAATGAACACTGAAGCTTTCTTT.

V usage is TRBV10-1 and J usage is TRBJ2-1; 9 nucleotides agree with TRBD2. Trimming took 2 bases from V and 8 from J; bases not matched to a gene: 7. The CDR3 loop spans 15 amino acids. Germline V gene lookup returns CDR1 WNHNN and CDR2 SYGVQD (reference sequence). CDR3 nucleotides: TGCGCCAGCAGTGAGCGGCGGGGGGGCCCGGATGAGCAGTTCTTC. Translation gives CASSERRGGPDEQFF.

V gene TRBV6-2 or TRBV6-3 combines with J gene TRBJ1-1, with a possible D match to TRBD1 (5 bases). In germline, CDR1 is MNHEY, CDR2 SVGEGT. The CDR3 contains 16 residues. V gave up 7 bases and J gave up 1 base, with 19 bases separating them. This CDR3 reads CASTPLLTGPNTEAFF. CDR3 nucleotides: TGTGCCAGCACCCCACTCCTCACAGGACCGAACACTGAAGCTTTCTTT.

V and J are TRBV5-1 and TRBJ2-7, with 9 bases that match TRBD1. V dropped 0 bases and J dropped 4; count of bases not matched to a gene: 2. From germline, CDR1 is SGHRS and CDR2 YFSETQ. The CDR3 runs 14 residues. The CDR3 DNA reads as TGCGCCAGCAGCTTGGTAGGACAGGGGTACGAGCAGTACTTC. Protein product: CASSLVGQGYEQYF.

The genes are TRBV5-1 and TRBJ1-6, with D uncertain. Germline V lookup: CDR1 SGHRS, CDR2 YFSETQ. CDR3 length: 18 amino acids. With 4 bases removed from V and 0 bases from J, the gap between germline ends came to 17 bases. DNA of the CDR3: TGCGCCAGCAGCCTAATGGGCAGTGGGAGCTCCTATAATTCACCCCTCCACTTT. Protein: CASSLMGSGSSYNSPLHF.

The chain has TRBV27 and TRBJ1-1; 9 nucleotides line up with TRBD1. The CDR3 is 13 amino acids. V shed 6 bases, J shed 10 bases, and the junction held 9 bases outside the gene matches. CDR1 and CDR2 from the germline V gene are MNHEY and SMNVEV (reference sequence). The CDR3 DNA reads as TGTGCCAGCAGCCCAACAGGGGGCGGACTAGCTTTCTTT. Protein product: CASSPTGGGLAFF.

This chain connects TRBV5-1 to TRBJ2-2; 9 bases map to TRBD2. Germline assignment: CDR1 SGHRS and CDR2 YFSETQ. The CDR3 is 18 residues long. J was trimmed by 5 bases and V by 0 bases; bases with no gene match: 11. For the CDR3, the DNA is TGCGCCAGCAGCTTGGATGGTTTTAGCGGGGGCTCTACCGGGGAGCTGTTTTTT. It codes for CASSLDGFSGGSTGELFF.

The V gene is TRBV19, the J gene TRBJ1-1, with 11 bases fitting TRBD1. This CDR3 comprises 13 residues. The junction had 8 bases not matched to a gene; V was cut back by 11 bases and J by 6 bases. Looked up from germline, CDR1 is LNHDA and CDR2 is SQIVND (reference sequence). The CDR3 DNA reads TGTGCCTCATGGACAGGGGGCGCGTCTGAAGCTTTCTTT. This encodes CASWTGGASEAFF.

V gene TRBV6-1 combines with J gene TRBJ2-1; 8 bases are a match to TRBD1. CDR1 and CDR2 from the germline V gene are MNHNS and SASEGT. The CDR3 covers 15 residues. Unmatched junction bases numbered 8, after V lost 2 bases and J lost 8 bases. The DNA for the CDR3 is TGTGCCAGCAGTGAAACCAGGGGGCGCAACGATGAGCAGTTCTTC. Its protein is CASSETRGRNDEQFF.

The chain couples TRBV5-1 to TRBJ2-7, with 7 nucleotides matching TRBD2. The V gene's germline CDR1 is SGHRS and CDR2 YFSETQ. CDR3 length: 15 amino acids. The junction had 7 bases not matched to a gene; V was cut back by 3 bases and J by 1 base. CDR3 protein: CASSWNGEGSYEQYF. DNA for the CDR3: TGCGCCAGCAGCTGGAATGGGGAGGGGTCCTACGAGCAGTACTTC.

The V call is TRBV2, the J call TRBJ1-5; the match to TRBD1 covers 7 bases. CDR1 is SNHLY and CDR2 is FYNNEI in the germline V gene. J lost 3 bases, V lost 1 base, and 6 bases had no gene match. CDR3 length: 16 residues. The CDR3 coding sequence is TGTGCCAGCAGTGAAGAGGCAGGGGGTATCAATCAGCCCCAGCATTTT. It is translated as CASSEEAGGINQPQHF.

CDR3 loop: CASSLFSGATGELFF. The DNA for the CDR3 is TGTGCCAGCAGTTTATTTAGCGGGGCCACCGGGGAGCTGTTTTTT. This chain connects TRBV27 to TRBJ2-2; 8 bases map to TRBD2. The CDR3 spans 15 residues. CDR1 MNHEY and CDR2 SMNVEV come from the germline V gene (reference sequence). J gave up 4 bases and V 1 base, and 2 bases lay outside the gene matches.

The rearrangement joins TRBV5-8 to TRBJ2-3, with 10 bases matching TRBD2. Germline lookup yields CDR1 SGHTS and CDR2 YDEGEE. V lost 5 bases, J lost 5 bases, and 5 bases stayed unmatched. The CDR3 spans 14 residues. CDR3 in DNA: TGTGCCAGCAGTACTAGCGGGGTTGGAGATACGCAGTATTTT. It encodes CASSTSGVGDTQYF.